The T cell receptor beta chain described here comes from a study of cytomegalovirus exposure and HLA in healthy donors. The CDR3 extends over 15 amino acids. The germline V gene has CDR1 SGHDN and CDR2 FVKESK. Trimming removed 5 bases from V and 8 bases from J; junction bases left unmatched: 13. This clone was detected once. The antigen remains unidentified. PCR involved 60 Vbeta and 13 Jbeta primers. TCRdb keeps only in-frame clones here, not all; method: immunoSEQ multiplex PCR. The data contain about 190,000 clones, roughly four fifths of them singletons. Study-level points and caveats: A later analysis revealed that TCR association rates differed between HLA loci, peaking at DRB1 and bottoming out at HLA-C. The study labeled 150 or so TCR beta chains cytomegalovirus-associated. Many donors carried some public TCRs, although rarity characterized most TCR sequences.

The sequenced sample consisted of PBMCs. V is TRBV14 and J is TRBJ1-2; 8 nucleotides match TRBD1. The sequence was collected from a man between 18 and 29 years old in good health and CMV-seronegative. The CDR3 spells CASSRNGYRGSGYTF. CDR3 nucleotide sequence: TGTGCCAGCAGCAGAAACGGTTACAGGGGGTCGGGCTACACCTTC.